This T cell receptor beta chain appears in the sequencing data of a study of CD8 T cells in ankylosing spondylitis. Regarding the study as a whole: Significant enrichment of disease-linked clones was reportedly seen in matched ankylosing spondylitis synovial fluid.

TCRdb processed the 5' RACE reads anew with MiXCR; each CDR3 protein has one entry. The sample gives 210,000 or so distinct CDR3 sequences, roughly 24% of which show up once; under 8% is in the top ten. As concerns this clonotype: Its cognate antigen is unknown.

Germline CDR1 and CDR2: SQVTM and ANQGSEA. V lost 6 bases and J 2 bases, leaving 6 bases between the germline ends. This CDR3 comprises 11 residues. Sequenced sample: blood, either unsorted or a sorted T cell fraction (not recorded which). The TCR comes from a male donor with ankylosing spondylitis or in good health (not recorded which). The V and J genes are TRBV29-1 and TRBJ2-3; D is ambiguous. CDR3 sequence: CSVVNTDTQYF. CDR3 sequence (DNA): TGCAGCGTAGTAAACACAGATACGCAGTATTTT.